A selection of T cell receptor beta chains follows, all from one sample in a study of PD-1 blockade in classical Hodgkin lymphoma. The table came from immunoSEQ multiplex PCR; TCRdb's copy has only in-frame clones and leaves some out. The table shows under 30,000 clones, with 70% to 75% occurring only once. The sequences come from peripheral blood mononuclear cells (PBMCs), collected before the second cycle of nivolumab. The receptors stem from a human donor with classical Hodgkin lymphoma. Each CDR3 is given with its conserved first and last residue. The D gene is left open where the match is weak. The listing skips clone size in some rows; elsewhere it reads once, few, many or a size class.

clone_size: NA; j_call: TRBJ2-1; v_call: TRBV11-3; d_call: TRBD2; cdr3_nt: TGTGCCAGCAGCTTTGGAGCGGGGATCTACAATGAGCAGTTCTTC; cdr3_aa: CASSFGAGIYNEQFF
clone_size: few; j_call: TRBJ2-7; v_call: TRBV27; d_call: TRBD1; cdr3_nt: TGTGCCAGCAGTTTGGCAGGGGGCGAGCAGTACTTC; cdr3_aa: CASSLAGGEQYF
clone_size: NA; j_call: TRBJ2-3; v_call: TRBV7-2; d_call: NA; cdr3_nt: TGTGCCAGCAGCTTAGATCCCGTAGATACGCAGTATTTT; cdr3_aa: CASSLDPVDTQYF
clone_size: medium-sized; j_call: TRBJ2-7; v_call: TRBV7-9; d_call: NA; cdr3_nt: TGTGCCAGCAGCTTAGACGAAAAGGTCCACGAGCAGTACTTC; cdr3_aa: CASSLDEKVHEQYF
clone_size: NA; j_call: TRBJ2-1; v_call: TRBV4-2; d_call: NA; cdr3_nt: TGTGCCAGCAGCCATCCCCTCTGGGAAAGGGCGGACAATGAGCAGTTCTTC; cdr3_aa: CASSHPLWERADNEQFF
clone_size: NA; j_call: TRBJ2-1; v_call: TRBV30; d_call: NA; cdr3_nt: TGTGCCTGGAGTGTAATGACGGGAGACAATGAGCAGTTCTTC; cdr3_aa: CAWSVMTGDNEQFF
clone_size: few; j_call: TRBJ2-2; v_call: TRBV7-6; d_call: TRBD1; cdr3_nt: TGTGCCAGCAGCTTGGGACAGGGGGTAGCACCGGGTGTGCTGTTTTTT; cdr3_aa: CASSLGQGVAPGVLFF
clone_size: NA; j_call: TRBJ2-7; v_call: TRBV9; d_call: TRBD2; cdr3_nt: TGTGCCAGCAGCCCATCGACTAGCGGCGAGCAGTACTTC; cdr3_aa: CASSPSTSGEQYF
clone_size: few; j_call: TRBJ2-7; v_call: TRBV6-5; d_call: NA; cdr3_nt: TGTGCCAGCAGTTACTCGACTGGGCTCGAGCAGTACTTC; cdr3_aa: CASSYSTGLEQYF
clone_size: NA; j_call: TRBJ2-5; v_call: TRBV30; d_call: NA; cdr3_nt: TGTGCCTGGAGTGAGCAAGAGACCCAGTACTTC; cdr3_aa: CAWSEQETQYF
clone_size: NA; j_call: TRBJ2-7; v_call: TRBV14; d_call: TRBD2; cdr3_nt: TGTGCCAGCAGCCAAATTACCGCGGGAGCGCAGTACTTC; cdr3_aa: CASSQITAGAQYF
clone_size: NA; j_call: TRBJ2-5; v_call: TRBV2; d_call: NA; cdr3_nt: TGTGCCAGCAGTGAAAATCGTGGTGGGGGGACCCAGTACTTC; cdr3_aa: CASSENRGGGTQYF
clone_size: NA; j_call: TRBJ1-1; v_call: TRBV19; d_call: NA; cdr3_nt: TGTGCCAGTACCCCCCAGGAGGGATTTGGCGGCACTGAAGCTTTCTTT; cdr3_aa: CASTPQEGFGGTEAFF
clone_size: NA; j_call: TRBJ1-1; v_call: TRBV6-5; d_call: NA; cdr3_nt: TGTGCCAGCAGTTACAAGATTTCCAACACTGAAGCTTTCTTT; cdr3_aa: CASSYKISNTEAFF
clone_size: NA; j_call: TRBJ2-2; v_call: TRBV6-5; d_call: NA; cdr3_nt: TGTGCCAGCAGACCCGCACTAGTTTCGGGGGAGCTGTTTTTT; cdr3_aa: CASRPALVSGELFF